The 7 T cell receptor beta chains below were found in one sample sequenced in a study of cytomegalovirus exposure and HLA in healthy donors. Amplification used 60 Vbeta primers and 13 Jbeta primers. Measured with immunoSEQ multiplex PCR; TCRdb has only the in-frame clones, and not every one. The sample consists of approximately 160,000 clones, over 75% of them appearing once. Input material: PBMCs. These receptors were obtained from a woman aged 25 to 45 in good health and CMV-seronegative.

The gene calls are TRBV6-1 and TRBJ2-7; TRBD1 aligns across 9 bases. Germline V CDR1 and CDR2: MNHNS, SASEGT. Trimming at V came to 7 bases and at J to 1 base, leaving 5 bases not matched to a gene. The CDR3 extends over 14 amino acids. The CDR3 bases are TGTGCCAGCAACCGGGACAGGGTGTCCTACGAGCAGTACTTC. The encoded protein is CASNRDRVSYEQYF.

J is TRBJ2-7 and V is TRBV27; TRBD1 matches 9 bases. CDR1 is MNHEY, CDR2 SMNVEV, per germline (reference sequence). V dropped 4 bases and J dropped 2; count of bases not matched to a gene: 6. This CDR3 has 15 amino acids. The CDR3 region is CASSSRDRETYEQYF. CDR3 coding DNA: TGTGCCAGCAGTTCGCGGGACAGGGAAACCTACGAGCAGTACTTC.

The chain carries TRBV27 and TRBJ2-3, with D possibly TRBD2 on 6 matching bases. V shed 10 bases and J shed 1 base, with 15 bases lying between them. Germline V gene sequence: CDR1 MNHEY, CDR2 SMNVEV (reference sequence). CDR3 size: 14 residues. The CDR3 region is CATAGREGTDTQYF. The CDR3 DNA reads TGTGCCACCGCCGGGCGGGAAGGCACAGATACGCAGTATTTT.

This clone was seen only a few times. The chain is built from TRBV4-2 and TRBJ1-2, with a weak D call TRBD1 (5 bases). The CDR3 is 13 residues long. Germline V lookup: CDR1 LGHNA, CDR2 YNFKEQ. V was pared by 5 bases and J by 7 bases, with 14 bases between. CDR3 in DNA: TGTGCCAGCAGCGTCGCGGGGGGAGGTGGCTACACCTTC. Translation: CASSVAGGGGYTF.

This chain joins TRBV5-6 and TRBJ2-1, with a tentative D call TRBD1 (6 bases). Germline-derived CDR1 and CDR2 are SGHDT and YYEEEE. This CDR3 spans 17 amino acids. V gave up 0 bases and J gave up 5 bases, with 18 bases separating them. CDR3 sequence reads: CASSLDPIPDSHNEQFF. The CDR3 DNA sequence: TGTGCCAGCAGCTTGGATCCCATTCCGGACAGCCACAATGAGCAGTTCTTC. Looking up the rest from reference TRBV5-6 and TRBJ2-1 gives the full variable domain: DAGVTQSPTHLIKTRGQQVTLRCSPKSGHDTVSWYQQALGQGPQFIFQYYEEEERQRGNFPDRFSGHQFPNYSSELNVNALLLGDSALYLCASSLDPIPDSHNEQFFGPGTRLTVL.

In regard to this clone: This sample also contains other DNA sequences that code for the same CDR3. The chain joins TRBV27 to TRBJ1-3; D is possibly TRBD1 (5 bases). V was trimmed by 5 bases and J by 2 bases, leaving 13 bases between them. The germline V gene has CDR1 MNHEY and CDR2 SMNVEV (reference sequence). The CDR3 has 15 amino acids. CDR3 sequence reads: CASSRTRGAGNTIYF. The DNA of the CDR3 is TGTGCCAGCAGTCGGACCCGGGGGGCTGGAAACACCATATATTTT.

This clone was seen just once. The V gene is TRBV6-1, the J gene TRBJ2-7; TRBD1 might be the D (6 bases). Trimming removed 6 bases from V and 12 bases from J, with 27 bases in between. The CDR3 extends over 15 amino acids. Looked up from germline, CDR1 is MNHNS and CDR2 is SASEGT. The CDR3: CASRPYGRHRVGTYF. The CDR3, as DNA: TGTGCCAGCAGGCCCTATGGTAGACACAGGGTCGGAACGTACTTC.